Below are 19 T cell receptor beta chains sequenced from a single sample in a study of blood T cells in healthy people across ages. The use of a sample-barcoded 5' primer and a J-beta primer mix characterized a second PCR of roughly 7 to 11 cycles. TCRdb analysed the 5' RACE reads with MiXCR anew, one entry per CDR3 protein. The repertoire holds approximately 800,000 distinct CDR3 sequences, approximately 53% seen once, with around a quarter in the top ten. Material: blood. All receptors derive from a man between 40 and 49 years old in good health.

The chain links TRBV20-1 to TRBJ2-1, with D possibly being TRBD2 (7 bases). The J call may be mistaken, given a closer DNA end match to TRBJ2-7. The CDR3 length is 16 residues. Germline values: CDR1 DFQATT, CDR2 SNEGSKA (reference sequence). CDR3 sequence: CSASRRGASSYNEQYF. CDR3 nucleotides: TGCAGTGCTTCCCGACGGGGGGCAAGCTCCTACAATGAGCAGTACTTC.

Here the CDR3 reads CASSLSGGQGADGYTF. In DNA, the CDR3 is TGTGCCAGCAGTTTATCCGGGGGACAGGGGGCAGATGGCTACACCTTC. V is TRBV27 and J is TRBJ1-2; 12 bases agree with TRBD1. Germline V gene sequence: CDR1 MNHEY, CDR2 SMNVEV (reference sequence). This CDR3 is built from 16 residues. V shed 0 bases, J shed 6 bases, and the junction held 5 bases outside the gene matches.

The chain combines TRBV12-3 or TRBV12-4 with TRBJ2-1; D possibly uses TRBD1 or TRBD2 (5 bases each). Trimming shortened V by 1 base and J by 10 bases, and 11 bases separated the two germline ends. The CDR3 loop spans 13 amino acids. The CDR3 spells CASSLGPGPEQFF. DNA of the CDR3: TGTGCCAGCAGTTTAGGTCCGGGACCCGAGCAGTTCTTC.

The chain uses TRBV28 and TRBJ2-3; 10 nucleotides align to TRBD2. This CDR3 contains 17 residues. The junction had 13 bases not matched to a gene; V was cut back by 5 bases and J by 5 bases. Germline-derived CDR1 and CDR2 are MDHEN and SYDVKM. CDR3 in amino acids: CASSPLFRASGRDTQYF. The CDR3 DNA is TGTGCCAGCAGTCCACTTTTCAGGGCTAGCGGGAGAGATACGCAGTATTTT. Filled out from reference TRBV28 and TRBJ2-3, the complete variable domain reads DVKVTQSSRYLVKRTGEKVFLECVQDMDHENMFWYRQDPGLGLRLIYFSYDVKMKEKGDIPEGYSVSREKKERFSLILESASTNQTSMYLCASSPLFRASGRDTQYFGPGTRLTVL.

V gene TRBV20-1 combines with J gene TRBJ1-4; perhaps TRBD1 as D (5 bases). The CDR3 is 16 residues long. Per germline, CDR1 DFQATT and CDR2 SNEGSKA (reference sequence). V lost 1 base, J lost 8 bases, and 20 bases lay in between. In nucleotides, the CDR3 is TGCAGTGCTAGAGTCCGGAGGGGTTCTGAATACGAAAAACTGTTTTTT. It is translated as CSARVRRGSEYEKLFF.

As regards this clonotype: Sequence at one end of the junction differs from germline and may be a read error. This rearrangement joins TRBV7-2 to TRBJ2-7; 7 bases agree with TRBD1. Germline CDR1 SGHTA, CDR2 FQGNSA. This CDR3 region has 16 residues. CDR3 nucleotides: TGTGCCGGCAGCTTAATCGGGACAGCTATAGGCTACGAGCAGTACTTC. Protein product: CAGSLIGTAIGYEQYF.

The chain employs TRBV28 and TRBJ2-1; no clear D gene. CDR3 length: 12 residues. Germline values: CDR1 MDHEN, CDR2 SYDVKM. Trimming removed 8 bases at V and 10 bases at J, with 15 bases between. The CDR3 DNA sequence: TGTGCCAGCGGCGCAGGAAAGTGGGAGCAGTTCTTC. Encoded protein: CASGAGKWEQFF.

This clonotype turned up a few times. The V and J genes are TRBV29-1 and TRBJ2-5; 8 nucleotides align to TRBD2. The CDR3 sequence is 14 residues long. V lost 5 bases and J lost 2; bases outside the gene matches: 7. Looked up from germline, CDR1 is SQVTM and CDR2 is ANQGSEA. In DNA form, the CDR3 reads TGCAGCGTTCATCCAGCGGGGGAACAAGAGACCCAGTACTTC. Translation: CSVHPAGEQETQYF.

This chain connects TRBV28 to TRBJ2-7, with 7 nucleotides matching TRBD2. V lost 8 bases, J lost 0 bases, and 31 bases stayed unmatched. Germline loops: CDR1 MDHEN, CDR2 SYDVKM. The length of the CDR3 is 22 residues. The CDR3, as DNA: TGTGCCAGCGCCTTGGTTGTCTTCGGGGGAGGGCTGGTACAGGACCGCTCCTACGAGCAGTACTTC. Protein product: CASALVVFGGGLVQDRSYEQYF. The whole variable domain, filled in from reference TRBV28 and TRBJ2-7, reads DVKVTQSSRYLVKRTGEKVFLECVQDMDHENMFWYRQDPGLGLRLIYFSYDVKMKEKGDIPEGYSVSREKKERFSLILESASTNQTSMYLCASALVVFGGGLVQDRSYEQYFGPGTRLTVT.

This clonotype appeared a few times. V is TRBV29-1 and J is TRBJ1-2; 9 bases fit TRBD1. With V trimmed by 7 bases and J by 4 bases, 7 bases remained unmatched. Germline V CDR1 and CDR2: SQVTM, ANQGSEA. The CDR3 is 13 residues long. CDR3 coding DNA: TGCAGCGACCGGGACAGGGCTTCCTATGGCTACACCTTC. Translated, it gives CSDRDRASYGYTF. The whole variable domain, filled in from reference TRBV29-1 and TRBJ1-2, reads SAVISQKPSRDICQRGTSLTIQCQVDSQVTMMFWYRQQPGQSLTLIATANQGSEATYESGFVIDKFPISRPNLTFSTLTVSNMSPEDSSIYLCSDRDRASYGYTFGSGTRLTVV.

This clonotype was observed at least ten times. The chain links TRBV7-8 to TRBJ1-2, with 10 positions matching TRBD1. The germline gives CDR1 SGHVS, CDR2 FQNEAQ. CDR3 length: 16 amino acids. The V segment lost 4 bases and the J segment 4 bases; nucleotides outside the gene matches: 9. CDR3 sequence (DNA): TGTGCCAGCAGCTCAAACGACAGGGGGCTAAGCTATGGCTACACCTTC. This sequence encodes CASSSNDRGLSYGYTF. The full variable domain, completed using reference TRBV7-8 and TRBJ1-2, is GAGVSQSPRYKVAKRGQDVALRCDPISGHVSLFWYQQALGQGPEFLTYFQNEAQLDKSGLPSDRFFAERPEGSVSTLKIQRTQQEDSAVYLCASSSNDRGLSYGYTFGSGTRLTVV.

This chain connects TRBV7-3 to TRBJ2-2, with D unresolved. Germline loops: CDR1 SGHTA, CDR2 FQGTGA. The CDR3 runs 14 residues. V was cut by 8 bases and J by 1 base, with 11 bases left in between. The CDR3 loop is CASGLPGNTGELFF. The CDR3 DNA reads as TGTGCCAGCGGTCTTCCGGGGAACACCGGGGAGCTGTTTTTT.

This clonotype was observed a single time. The chain carries TRBV5-5 and TRBJ2-1, with 7 bases lining up with TRBD2. Germline assignment: CDR1 SGHKS and CDR2 YYEKEE (reference sequence). CDR3 length: 11 amino acids. V was pared by 6 bases and J by 10 bases, with 4 bases of the junction left unmatched. The CDR3 region is CASNSGLEQFF. CDR3 DNA sequence: TGTGCCAGCAACTCGGGACTAGAGCAGTTCTTC.

The V and J genes are TRBV5-1 and TRBJ1-1; D possibly corresponds to TRBD1 (5 bases). Per the germline V gene, CDR1 is SGHRS and CDR2 is YFSETQ. This CDR3 is 15 amino acids long. V gave up 0 bases and J gave up 0 bases, with 9 bases separating them. In DNA form, the CDR3 reads TGCGCCAGCAGCTTGGAGGGGATACTGAACACTGAAGCTTTCTTT. It specifies CASSLEGILNTEAFF.

The table lists this clonotype with a few counts. V usage is TRBV7-2 and J usage is TRBJ2-7; 7 bases fit TRBD2. The length of the CDR3 is 14 residues. V lost 5 bases and J lost 3; bases outside the gene matches: 7. Germline CDR1 is SGHTA and CDR2 is FQGNSA. The CDR3: CASSPRPGGYEQYF. CDR3 DNA: TGTGCCAGCAGCCCTAGACCGGGAGGCTACGAGCAGTACTTC.

This chain connects TRBV20-1 to TRBJ2-6; the match to TRBD1 covers 7 bases. Trimming cost V 5 bases and J 0 bases; bases outside gene matches: 7. Looked up from germline, CDR1 is DFQATT and CDR2 is SNEGSKA (reference sequence). This CDR3 region has 16 residues. The CDR3 is CSAQDRSHSGANVLTF. For the CDR3, the DNA is TGCAGTGCTCAGGACAGGTCCCACTCTGGGGCCAACGTCCTGACTTTC.

The chain recombines TRBV27 with TRBJ2-1, with TRBD2 identical over 10 bases. Germline CDR1 and CDR2: MNHEY and SMNVEV (reference sequence). Germline trimming cut 4 bases from V and 5 bases from J; bases unmatched to any gene: 2. This CDR3 is built from 14 residues. The CDR3 nucleotides are TGTGCCAGCAGTTCTAGCGGGAGCCACAATGAGCAGTTCTTC. This codes for CASSSSGSHNEQFF.

The chain has TRBV7-2 and TRBJ2-1; D tentatively fits TRBD1 or TRBD2 (5 bases each). Gene TRBJ2-7 matches the end of the DNA better, so the J call may be wrong. CDR1 and CDR2 (germline): SGHTA, FQGNSA. CDR3 length: 17 amino acids. DNA of the CDR3: TGTGCCAGCAGCCATCGGGGTGGGGGAAGCTCCTACAATGAGCAGTACTTC. Encoded protein: CASSHRGGGSSYNEQYF.

This clonotype was recorded only once. This rearrangement joins TRBV6-5 to TRBJ1-1, with TRBD1 as a possible D gene (5 bases). CDR3 length equals 15 residues. V lost 5 bases and J 3 bases, leaving 16 bases between the germline ends. Germline CDR1 MNHEY, CDR2 SVGAGI. The CDR3 spells CASSQKGKGYTEAFF. CDR3 nucleotides: TGTGCCAGCAGTCAAAAAGGGAAGGGGTACACTGAAGCTTTCTTT.